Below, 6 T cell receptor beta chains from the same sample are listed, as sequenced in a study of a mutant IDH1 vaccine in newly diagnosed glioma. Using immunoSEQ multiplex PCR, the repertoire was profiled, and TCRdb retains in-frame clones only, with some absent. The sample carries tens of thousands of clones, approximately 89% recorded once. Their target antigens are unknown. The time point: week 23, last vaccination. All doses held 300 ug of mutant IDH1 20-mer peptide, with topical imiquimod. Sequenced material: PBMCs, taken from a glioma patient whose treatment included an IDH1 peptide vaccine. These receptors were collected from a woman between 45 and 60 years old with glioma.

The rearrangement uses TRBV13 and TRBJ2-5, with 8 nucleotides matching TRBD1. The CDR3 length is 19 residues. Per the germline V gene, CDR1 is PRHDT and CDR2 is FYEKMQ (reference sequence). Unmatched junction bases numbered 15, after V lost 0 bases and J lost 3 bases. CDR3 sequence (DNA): TGTGCCAGCAGCTTAGGCCTAATCTGGCAGGGGGCAGGTGAAGAGACCCAGTACTTC. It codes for CASSLGLIWQGAGEETQYF.

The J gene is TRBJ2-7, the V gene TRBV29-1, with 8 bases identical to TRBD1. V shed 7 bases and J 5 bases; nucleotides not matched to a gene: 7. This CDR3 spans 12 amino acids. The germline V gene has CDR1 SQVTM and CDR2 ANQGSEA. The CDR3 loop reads CSADRGNDEQYF. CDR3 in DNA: TGCAGCGCTGACAGGGGAAACGACGAGCAGTACTTC.

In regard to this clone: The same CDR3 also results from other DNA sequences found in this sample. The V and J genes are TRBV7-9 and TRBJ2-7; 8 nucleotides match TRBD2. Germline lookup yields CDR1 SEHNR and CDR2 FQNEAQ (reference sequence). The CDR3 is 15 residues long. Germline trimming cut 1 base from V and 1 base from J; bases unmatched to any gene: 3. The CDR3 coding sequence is TGTGCCAGCAGCTTAGGGTCTAGCGGGTCCTACGAGCAGTACTTC. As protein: CASSLGSSGSYEQYF.

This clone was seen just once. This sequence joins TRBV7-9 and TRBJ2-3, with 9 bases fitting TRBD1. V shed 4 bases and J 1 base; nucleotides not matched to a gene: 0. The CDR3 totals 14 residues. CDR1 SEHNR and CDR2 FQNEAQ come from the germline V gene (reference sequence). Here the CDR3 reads CASSWDRGTDTQYF. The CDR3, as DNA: TGTGCCAGCAGCTGGGACAGGGGCACAGATACGCAGTATTTT.

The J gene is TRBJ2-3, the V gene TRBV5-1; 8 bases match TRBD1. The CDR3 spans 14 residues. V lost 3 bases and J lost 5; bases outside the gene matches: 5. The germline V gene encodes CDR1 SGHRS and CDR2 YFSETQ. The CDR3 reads CASSSTGVEDTQYF. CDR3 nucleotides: TGCGCCAGCAGCTCGACAGGGGTTGAAGATACGCAGTATTTT.

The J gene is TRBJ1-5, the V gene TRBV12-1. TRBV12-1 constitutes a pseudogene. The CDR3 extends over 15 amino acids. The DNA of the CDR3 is TGTGCCAGCAGCTTTGAACCGGCGAGCAATCAGCCCCAGCATTTT. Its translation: CASSFEPASNQPQHF.